This T cell receptor beta chain is drawn from a study of control samples from healthy donors and cancer patients. Using immunoSEQ multiplex PCR, the repertoire was profiled, and TCRdb retains in-frame clones only, with some absent. This table holds 20,000 to 25,000 clones, around 85% found once. J gave up 8 bases and V 3 bases, and 17 bases lay outside the gene matches. CDR1 is KGHSH and CDR2 is LQKENI in the germline V gene. The CDR3 runs to 18 residues. This receptor was identified in a man aged 60 to 69 with head and neck cancer. The V call is TRBV18, the J call TRBJ1-4; TRBD1 aligns across 8 bases. Sequencing input: PBMCs. The CDR3 coding sequence is TGTGCCAGCTCACCTCTCACCGTAGGCCAGGGGGCGCGGGAAAAACTGTTTTTT. This codes for CASSPLTVGQGAREKLFF.